This entry lists 19 T cell receptor beta chains sequenced from one sample in a study of tumor and adjacent non-tumor tissue in lung cancer. TCRbeta libraries were built with three rounds of nested PCR, modified from ARM-PCR. TCRdb independently ran MiXCR on the multiplex PCR reads; one entry per CDR3 protein. Found here are 98,000 or so distinct CDR3 sequences, 75% to 90% of them singletons; the top ten hold 30%. This sample's RNA came from whole unsorted tissue. The normal lung tissue was taken more than 3 cm from the tumor edge. The sequenced sample consisted of distant non-tumor lung tissue. The receptors stem from a man aged 55 to 69 with small cell lung cancer.

On this clonotype itself: The conserved phenylalanine or tryptophan normally closing the CDR3 is absent here, so this likely arose from a read error. This chain uses TRBV6-5 with TRBJ2-3; D unresolved. The CDR3 totals 13 residues. Germline CDR1 and CDR2: MNHEY and SVGAGI. V was pared by 9 bases and J by 0 bases, with 10 bases between. The chain's CDR3 is CARRLGSTDTQYL. CDR3 coding DNA: TGTGCCAGAAGGCTCGGTAGCACAGATACGCAGTATTTG.

Remarks on this clonotype: One junction end disagrees with the germline gene, perhaps due to a read error. This chain uses TRBV20-1 with TRBJ2-3; TRBD2 agrees at 7 bases. Germline CDR1 is DFQATT and CDR2 is SNEGSKA (reference sequence). The CDR3 runs to 15 residues. DNA for the CDR3: TGCTGTGCTTGGAGTGTAGGACTAGGCAGGGATACGCAGTATTTT. Amino acids: CCAWSVGLGRDTQYF.

This clonotype came up a few times. A much bigger clone sits one base away, suggesting this may be a read error. The chain joins TRBV4-2 to TRBJ1-1; a possible D gene is TRBD1 (5 bases). The germline CDR1 and CDR2 sequences are LGHNA and YNFKEQ. With 0 bases removed from V and 7 bases from J, the gap between germline ends came to 15 bases. This CDR3 contains 15 residues. The CDR3 loop reads CASSQDWGVAGEAFF. As DNA, the CDR3 is TGTGCCAGCAGCCAAGATTGGGGGGTCGCCGGTGAAGCTTTCTTT.

The CDR3 is CAISQGGGANVLTF. For the CDR3, the DNA is TGTGCCATCAGCCAGGGGGGTGGGGCCAACGTCCTGACTTTC. V usage is TRBV6-1 and J usage is TRBJ2-6, with a possible D match to TRBD1 (7 bases). V was clipped by 10 bases and J by 3 bases, with 13 bases between them. This CDR3 is 14 amino acids long. Germline CDR1 reads MNHNS; CDR2 reads SASEGT.

Concerning this clonotype itself: A read error may account for a junction end that differs from germline. This chain connects TRBV6-5 to TRBJ2-7, with 9 bases lining up with TRBD2. The germline gives CDR1 MNHEY, CDR2 SVGAGI. The CDR3 totals 16 residues. The CDR3 sequence: CVSSYYLAGITYEQYF. In nucleotides, the CDR3 is TGTGTCAGCAGCTACTACCTAGCGGGGATAACCTACGAGCAGTACTTC.

Details on this clonotype: Its ends do not fully match the called genes, so a read error is possible. J is TRBJ2-2 and V is TRBV4-1; perhaps TRBD1 as D (7 bases). Germline CDR1 and CDR2: MGHRA and YSYEKL. The CDR3 is 15 amino acids. The DNA for the CDR3 is TGCGCCAGCAGCAGCAGGGGGGCCGATACCGGGGTGCTGTATTTT. Protein sequence: CASSSRGADTGVLYF.

Of note for this clonotype: This is likely a read error, given that the CDR3 carries no conserved phenylalanine or tryptophan at its end. The chain links TRBV12-3 or TRBV12-4 to TRBJ2-1; D perhaps matches TRBD2 (5 bases). Trimming removed 10 bases at V and 3 bases at J, with 19 bases between. The CDR3 is 15 amino acids. CDR3 nucleotides: TGTGCCACCAGCCATACTAGTTCTTACTACAATGAGCAGTTCTAC. It specifies CATSHTSSYYNEQFY.

The rearrangement uses TRBV6-6 and TRBJ2-7; TRBD2 aligns across 8 bases. The CDR3 is made up of 16 amino acids. Germline V gene data show CDR1 as MNHNY and CDR2 as SVGAGI (reference sequence). In nucleotides, the CDR3 is TGTGCCAGCAGACCTTCCATTAGCGGGACGAACTACAAGCAGTACGTC. It specifies CASRPSISGTNYKQYV.

The chain uses TRBV4-2 and TRBJ2-2, with 7 bases lining up with TRBD2. The CDR3 consists of 17 residues. Germline V gene data show CDR1 as LGHNA and CDR2 as YNFKEQ. Trimming at V came to 7 bases and at J to 9 bases, leaving 20 bases not matched to a gene. CDR3 in DNA: TGTGCCAGCAAGGGCCTCTATGCGGGAGACGAAACCTGGGAGCTGTTTTTT. Translation: CASKGLYAGDETWELFF.

On this clonotype: This may come from a read error, since a much larger clone is one base off. V and J are TRBV20-1 and TRBJ1-4, with D possibly TRBD1 on 5 matching bases. V lost 0 bases to trimming and J lost 5 bases, with 10 bases between them. CDR1 and CDR2 (germline): DFQATT, SNEGSKA (reference sequence). The CDR3 length is 14 residues. Here the CDR3 reads CSARESGRNEKLFF. The CDR3 coding sequence is TGCAGTGCTAGAGAATCAGGGCGGAATGAAAAACTGTTTTTT.

Worth noting for this clonotype: At one end, the junction sequence differs from germline, possibly due to a read error. This chain links TRBV6-5 with TRBJ1-2, with TRBD1 as a possible D gene (6 bases). The CDR3 runs 13 residues. The germline CDR1 and CDR2 sequences are MNHEY and SVGAGI. CDR3 protein: CASNSTGYYGYTF. CDR3 DNA: TGTGCCAGCAATTCGACAGGTTACTATGGCTATACCTTC.

As to this clonotype: One end of the junction fails to match germline, which may point to a read error. This sequence joins TRBV13 and TRBJ2-6, with a possible D match to TRBD1 (6 bases). Germline V lookup: CDR1 PRHDT, CDR2 FYEKMQ (reference sequence). The CDR3 length is 16 residues. CDR3 nucleotides: TGTGCCAGCAGCTCCAGGGGAGTGGCTGGGGCCAACGTCATGACCTTC. Encoded protein: CASSSRGVAGANVMTF.

With regard to this clonotype: A much larger clone differs from this one at a single base, so this may be a read error. The chain uses TRBV30 and TRBJ2-1; 10 bases fit TRBD2. Germline CDR1 reads GTSNPN; CDR2 reads SVGIG (reference sequence). This CDR3 spans 13 amino acids. The CDR3 sequence is CARSTGTSDEQFF. The DNA for the CDR3 is TGTGCCCGGAGTACCGGGACTAGCGATGAGCAGTTCTTC.

This clonotype has at least ten counts. The gene calls are TRBV7-9 and TRBJ2-7; the D is unclear. The CDR3 runs 14 residues. Germline V gene lookup returns CDR1 SEHNR and CDR2 FQNEAQ (reference sequence). Trimming removed 3 bases at V and 2 bases at J, with 11 bases between. The CDR3 loop reads CASSFDRLPYEQYF. CDR3 coding DNA: TGTGCCAGCAGCTTCGATCGGCTACCCTACGAGCAGTACTTC. The entire variable domain, with the rest obtained from reference TRBV7-9 and TRBJ2-7, is as follows: DTGVSQNPRHKITKRGQNVTFRCDPISEHNRLYWYRQTLGQGPEFLTYFQNEAQLEKSRLLSDRFSAERPKGSFSTLEIQRTEQGDSAMYLCASSFDRLPYEQYFGPGTRLTVT.

Comments on this clonotype: An end of the junction does not agree with germline; a read error may underlie this. The chain employs TRBV10-3 and TRBJ2-1, with 7 bases fitting TRBD2. The CDR3 length is 13 residues. The germline CDR1 and CDR2 sequences are ENHRY and SYGVKD. The CDR3 sequence: CAIIEGGLHEQFF. As DNA, the CDR3 is TGTGCCATCATTGAGGGAGGGCTGCATGAGCAGTTCTTC.

Only a few counts were recorded for this clonotype. The chain uses TRBV10-3 and TRBJ2-7; TRBD2 is a possible D gene (5 bases). The germline CDR1 and CDR2 sequences are ENHRY and SYGVKD. This CDR3 has 15 residues. Trimming left V 7 bases short and J 7 bases short, with 23 bases between. The CDR3 here is CAINATLAEAYEQYV. In DNA, the CDR3 is TGTGCCATCAATGCAACGCTAGCTGAGGCGTATGAGCAGTACGTC.

The genes are TRBV5-4 and TRBJ2-1; D call uncertain. The germline V gene encodes CDR1 SGHNT and CDR2 YYREEE (reference sequence). The CDR3 spans 12 residues. With 0 bases removed from V and 12 bases from J, the gap between germline ends came to 10 bases. The CDR3 region is CASSLGLGVQFF. The CDR3 bases are TGTGCCAGCAGCTTGGGGTTGGGTGTGCAGTTCTTC.

For this clonotype: An end of the junction differs from the germline gene, which may be a read error. The chain combines TRBV7-9 with TRBJ1-2, with D tentatively TRBD1 (5 bases). This CDR3 spans 14 amino acids. Per germline, CDR1 SEHNR and CDR2 FQNEAQ (reference sequence). CDR3 protein: CVSSSQGADYGYTF. The CDR3 nucleotides read TGTGTCAGCAGTTCTCAGGGAGCCGACTATGGCTACACCTTC.

A note on this clonotype: One base away lies a much larger clone, so this may be a sequencing read error. V gene TRBV5-1 combines with J gene TRBJ2-2, with 8 positions matching TRBD2. This CDR3 comprises 18 residues. After removal of 8 bases from V and 7 bases from J, the junction contained 22 bases not matched to a gene. Per germline, CDR1 SGHRS and CDR2 YFSETQ. The CDR3 DNA sequence: TGCGCCAGAAGCCAAATACCCCCTAGCGGGCCCAATATCGGGGAGCTGTTTTTT. Translation: CARSQIPPSGPNIGELFF.